The T cell receptor (beta chain) described here comes from a study of blood T cell repertoires in COVID-19. Study in general: Samples of COVID-19 (acute and convalescent) were obtained from the United States, Italy and Spain.

The method was immunoSEQ multiplex PCR; TCRdb's version includes in-frame clones alone and lacks a portion of them. The sample shows 180,000 or so clones, more than 80% of them seen only once. This clone was detected only once. V lost 5 bases and J lost 0, with 11 bases in between. Germline CDR1 is SGHDT and CDR2 is YYEEEE. The CDR3 consists of 14 residues. This clonotype originated in a woman aged 55-70 years with acute or convalescent COVID-19. The sample consisted of peripheral blood. The chain couples TRBV5-6 to TRBJ2-5, with D hard to call. Here the CDR3 reads CASSPSSHQETQYF. The CDR3 DNA sequence: TGTGCCAGCAGTCCCTCAAGCCACCAAGAGACCCAGTACTTC.